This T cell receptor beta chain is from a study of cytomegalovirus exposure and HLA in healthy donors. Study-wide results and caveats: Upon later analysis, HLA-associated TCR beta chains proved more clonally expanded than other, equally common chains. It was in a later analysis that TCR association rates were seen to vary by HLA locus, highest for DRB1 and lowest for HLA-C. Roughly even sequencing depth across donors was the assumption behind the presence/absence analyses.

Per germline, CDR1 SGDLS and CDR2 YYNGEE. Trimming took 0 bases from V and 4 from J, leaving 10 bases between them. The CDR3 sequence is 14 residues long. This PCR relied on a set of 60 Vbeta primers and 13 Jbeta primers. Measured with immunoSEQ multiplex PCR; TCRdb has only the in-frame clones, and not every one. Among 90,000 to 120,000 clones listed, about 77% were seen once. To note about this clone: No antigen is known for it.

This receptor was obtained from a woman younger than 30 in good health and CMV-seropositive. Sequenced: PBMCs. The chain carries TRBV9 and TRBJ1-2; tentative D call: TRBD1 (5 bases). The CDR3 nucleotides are TGTGCCAGCAGCGTAGCGGGGGGAATCTATGGCTACACCTTC. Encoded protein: CASSVAGGIYGYTF.